One and the same sample provided the 10 T cell receptor beta chains below, sequenced in a study of tumor-infiltrating lymphocytes in localized non-small cell lung cancer. Measured with immunoSEQ multiplex PCR; TCRdb has only the in-frame clones, and not every one. This table has about 8,500 clones, around 77% appearing once. Sequencing input: uninvolved lung tissue not adjacent to the tumor. These receptors all stem from a human donor with non-small cell lung cancer.

By share, this clone ranks as medium-sized. V usage is TRBV19 and J usage is TRBJ2-5; no clear D gene. The germline gives CDR1 LNHDA, CDR2 SQIVND (reference sequence). There are 12 residues in the CDR3. V dropped 1 base and J dropped 4 bases, with 4 bases sitting between them. CDR3 coding DNA: TGTGCCAGTAGTATAGCAGGAGAGACCCAGTACTTC. This encodes CASSIAGETQYF.

The rearrangement uses TRBV5-6 and TRBJ2-3; D possibly matches TRBD1 or TRBD2 (6 bases each). Germline values: CDR1 SGHDT, CDR2 YYEEEE. The V gene lost 4 bases and the J gene lost 0 bases, with 24 bases spanning the gap. The CDR3 sequence is 19 residues long. The CDR3 nucleotides read TGTGCCAGCAGCCTCCCCTTAGGGGGAGGTCGTTTAAGCACAGATACGCAGTATTTT. This sequence encodes CASSLPLGGGRLSTDTQYF.

V and J are TRBV11-2 and TRBJ2-7; D perhaps matches TRBD1 (5 bases). CDR1 is SGHAT and CDR2 is FQNNGV in the germline V gene. The V gene lost 5 bases and the J gene lost 2 bases, with 13 bases spanning the gap. CDR3 length: 14 amino acids. Here the CDR3 reads CASSVGKGPYEQYF. The CDR3 coding sequence is TGTGCCAGCAGCGTTGGAAAGGGGCCCTACGAGCAGTACTTC.

The rearrangement links TRBV5-5 to TRBJ1-6, with 8 positions matching TRBD1. The length of the CDR3 is 16 residues. The V segment lost 7 bases and the J segment 0 bases; nucleotides outside the gene matches: 6. In germline, CDR1 is SGHKS, CDR2 YYEKEE (reference sequence). CDR3 amino acids: CASDDRGSSYNSPLHF. The CDR3 DNA sequence: TGTGCCAGCGACGACAGGGGTAGCTCCTATAATTCACCCCTCCACTTT.

This sequence joins TRBV7-9 and TRBJ2-5; D is uncertain. The CDR3 spans 15 residues. Trimming pared 5 bases from V and 4 bases from J, leaving 17 bases between. Germline V gene sequence: CDR1 SEHNR, CDR2 FQNEAQ (reference sequence). The CDR3 nucleotides are TGTGCCAGCAGCCTAGGCACAGTCTACATAGAGACCCAGTACTTC. Translation gives CASSLGTVYIETQYF.

This clone was observed a few times. CDR3 sequence (DNA): TGCGCCAGCAGCACAATCCAGAAAGACAGCGAGCAGTACTTC. It yields the protein CASSTIQKDSEQYF. V gene TRBV5-1 combines with J gene TRBJ2-7; D is possibly TRBD1 (5 bases). Looked up from germline, CDR1 is SGHRS and CDR2 is YFSETQ. V was pared by 4 bases and J by 6 bases, with 17 bases between. There are 14 residues in the CDR3.

The chain combines TRBV19 with TRBJ1-5; D perhaps matches TRBD1 (5 bases). Trimming took 11 bases from V and 3 from J, leaving 14 bases between them. This CDR3 comprises 13 residues. Germline lookup yields CDR1 LNHDA and CDR2 SQIVND (reference sequence). CDR3 bases: TGTGCCGGGGGTCGACGGAACAATCAGCCCCAGCATTTT. This encodes CAGGRRNNQPQHF.

The V and J genes are TRBV6-1 and TRBJ1-3; unclear D gene. V lost 6 bases and J lost 0, with 9 bases in between. CDR1 is MNHNS and CDR2 is SASEGT in the germline V gene. The CDR3 extends over 14 amino acids. The CDR3 DNA reads TGTGCCAGCAGCTCCCCGGGCTCTGGAAACACCATATATTTT. It encodes CASSSPGSGNTIYF.

The chain has TRBV28 and TRBJ1-6, with TRBD1 identical over 9 bases. Per the germline V gene, CDR1 is MDHEN and CDR2 is SYDVKM. Trimming cost V 5 bases and J 9 bases; bases outside gene matches: 11. The CDR3 has 16 residues. Here the CDR3 DNA reads TGTGCCAGCAGTCCCCCGGGACAGGGAAAGATTTCACCCCTCCACTTT. It yields the protein CASSPPGQGKISPLHF.

The rearrangement links TRBV7-2 to TRBJ2-3; D might be TRBD2 (6 bases). The CDR3 sequence is 16 residues long. V lost 5 bases, J lost 2 bases, and 17 bases lay in between. Germline assignment: CDR1 SGHTA and CDR2 FQGNSA. The CDR3 DNA sequence: TGTGCCAGCAGCCTGGGTCTAACGGGGGTCACAGATACGCAGTATTTT. This encodes CASSLGLTGVTDTQYF. Drawing the rest from reference TRBV7-2 and TRBJ2-3, the complete variable domain is GAGVSQSPSNKVTEKGKDVELRCDPISGHTALYWYRQSLGQGLEFLIYFQGNSAPDKSGLPSDRFSAERTGGSVSTLTIQRTQQEDSAVYLCASSLGLTGVTDTQYFGPGTRLTVL.